Listed here are 22 T cell receptor beta chains from one sample, sequenced in a study of blood T cell repertoires in COVID-19. The table came from immunoSEQ multiplex PCR; TCRdb's copy has only in-frame clones and leaves some out. The sample lists 270,000 or so clones, around nine tenths seen once, with about 8.7% in the top ten. The specimen sequenced was peripheral blood. All receptors derive from a man aged 35-49 years with active or convalescent COVID-19.

The chain joins TRBV5-6 to TRBJ1-3; D may be TRBD1 (5 bases). The CDR3 loop spans 15 amino acids. Germline V lookup: CDR1 SGHDT, CDR2 YYEEEE. Between the trimmed V and J ends, which lost 4 bases and 4 bases, there was a span of 15 bases. The CDR3 region is CASSDGGGSGNTIYF. The CDR3 DNA reads TGTGCCAGCAGCGATGGCGGGGGTAGCGGAAACACCATATATTTT.

This chain connects TRBV5-6 to TRBJ2-7, with 11 bases matching TRBD1. The germline V gene has CDR1 SGHDT and CDR2 YYEEEE. The CDR3 covers 14 residues. Unmatched junction bases numbered 4, after V lost 4 bases and J lost 4 bases. The CDR3 DNA follows: TGTGCCAGCAGCGAGGGACAGGGGGTTTACGAGCAGTACTTC. It translates to CASSEGQGVYEQYF.

The chain employs TRBV15 and TRBJ2-5; 16 bases fit TRBD2. With 5 bases clipped from V and 3 bases from J, the junction kept 6 bases outside the gene matches. CDR1 is LNHNV, CDR2 YYDKDF, per germline (reference sequence). The CDR3 is 17 amino acids. CDR3 protein: CATSSGTSGGAEETQYF. CDR3 bases: TGTGCCACCAGCTCTGGGACTAGCGGGGGGGCCGAAGAGACCCAGTACTTC.

Concerning this clone itself: Mismatch with germline at one junction end may stem from a read error. V gene TRBV11-2 combines with J gene TRBJ2-3, with TRBD2 identical over 8 bases. The CDR3 covers 14 residues. Germline V gene data show CDR1 as SGHAT and CDR2 as FQNNGV. Here the CDR3 DNA reads TGTGCCACCAGCAGAGCGGGGGCTCGAGATACGCAGTATTTT. Amino acid sequence: CATSRAGARDTQYF.

This chain joins TRBV7-8 and TRBJ2-1; D possibly corresponds to TRBD1 (6 bases). The CDR3 runs 16 residues. The germline V and J ends were trimmed by 4 bases and 3 bases, with 16 bases remaining between them. Looked up from germline, CDR1 is SGHVS and CDR2 is FQNEAQ. CDR3 sequence (DNA): TGTGCCAGCAGCTCTGACAGGCCTGGGGGCTACAATGAGCAGTTCTTC. Translated, it gives CASSSDRPGGYNEQFF.

The chain joins TRBV7-3 to TRBJ2-1; TRBD1 might be the D (5 bases). This CDR3 has 15 residues. V lost 3 bases and J 6 bases, leaving 15 bases between the germline ends. Germline assignment: CDR1 SGHTA and CDR2 FQGTGA. CDR3 sequence reads: CASSFGQGSRNEQFF. Written as DNA, the CDR3 is TGTGCCAGCAGCTTCGGACAAGGAAGCCGCAATGAGCAGTTCTTC.

Here the CDR3 DNA reads TGTGCCAGCAGCCAAGACTCACGGGACAGGGAGTACTTC. It yields the protein CASSQDSRDREYF. This chain joins TRBV3-1 (or the pseudogene TRBV3-2) and TRBJ2-7; 9 bases are shared with TRBD1. This CDR3 comprises 13 residues. Per the germline V gene, CDR1 is LGHDT and CDR2 is YNNKEL (reference sequence). Trimming cost V 0 bases and J 11 bases; bases outside gene matches: 5.

Comments on this clone: The same CDR3 also results from other DNA sequences found in this sample. V gene TRBV29-1 combines with J gene TRBJ1-1; TRBD1 agrees at 8 bases. Germline V lookup: CDR1 SQVTM, CDR2 ANQGSEA. V shed 5 bases, J shed 1 base, and the junction held 3 bases outside the gene matches. CDR3 length equals 13 residues. For the CDR3, the DNA is TGCAGCGTTACCGGGACAGGGAACACTGAAGCTTTCTTT. This translates into CSVTGTGNTEAFF.

The chain is built from TRBV19 and TRBJ2-7, with D perhaps matching TRBD2 (5 bases). The CDR3 totals 14 residues. Trimming stripped 6 bases from V and 2 bases from J, with 14 bases between. The germline V gene encodes CDR1 LNHDA and CDR2 SQIVND (reference sequence). DNA for the CDR3: TGTGCCAGTAGCCCTCTCCGGGAAGCCTACGAGCAGTACTTC. Translating it yields CASSPLREAYEQYF.

V is TRBV29-1 and J is TRBJ1-6; 7 bases are a match to TRBD1. The V segment lost 6 bases and the J segment 8 bases; nucleotides outside the gene matches: 7. Germline-derived CDR1 and CDR2 are SQVTM and ANQGSEA. The CDR3 runs 13 residues. The CDR3 DNA follows: TGCAGCGTGGGGACAGTACCGGATTCACCCCTCCACTTT. It is translated as CSVGTVPDSPLHF.

The J gene is TRBJ2-1, the V gene TRBV28; D might be TRBD2 (6 bases). There are 14 residues in the CDR3. V lost 10 bases to trimming and J lost 5 bases, with 18 bases between them. The V gene's germline CDR1 is MDHEN and CDR2 SYDVKM. In nucleotides, the CDR3 is TGTGCCACCCGTCCGGGGGTGTTCGACAATGAGCAGTTCTTC. Encoded protein: CATRPGVFDNEQFF. Combining the CDR3 with reference TRBV28 and TRBJ2-1 gives the whole variable domain DVKVTQSSRYLVKRTGEKVFLECVQDMDHENMFWYRQDPGLGLRLIYFSYDVKMKEKGDIPEGYSVSREKKERFSLILESASTNQTSMYLCATRPGVFDNEQFFGPGTRLTVL.

The chain recombines TRBV7-9 with TRBJ2-5; TRBD1 matches 9 bases. V lost 4 bases to trimming and J lost 5 bases; unmatched junction nucleotides: 5. The CDR3 runs to 14 residues. Germline CDR1 is SEHNR and CDR2 is FQNEAQ (reference sequence). CDR3 region: CASSSGQGSETQYF. CDR3 coding DNA: TGTGCCAGCAGCTCGGGACAGGGTAGCGAGACCCAGTACTTC.

This chain joins TRBV3-1 (or the pseudogene TRBV3-2) and TRBJ2-2; D gene ambiguous. Per the germline V gene, CDR1 is LGHDT and CDR2 is YNNKEL (reference sequence). V lost 4 bases, J lost 0 bases, and 15 bases lay in between. The CDR3 runs 17 residues. CDR3 bases: TGTGCCAGCAGCCCGCGTCTTGGAGCGCCGAACACCGGGGAGCTGTTTTTT. Translating gives CASSPRLGAPNTGELFF.

This clone was counted between two and nine times. V is TRBV15 and J is TRBJ1-2; D perhaps matches TRBD1 (5 bases). Germline V gene data show CDR1 as LNHNV and CDR2 as YYDKDF (reference sequence). The V end lost 3 bases, the J end lost 2 bases, and 13 bases lay between the germline ends. CDR3 length: 15 residues. CDR3: CATSSQGRSNYGYTF. The CDR3 DNA is TGTGCCACCAGCAGTCAGGGAAGGTCAAACTATGGCTACACCTTC.

The chain is built from TRBV18 and TRBJ2-1, with TRBD1 matching over 9 bases. V shed 5 bases and J 3 bases; nucleotides not matched to a gene: 5. This CDR3 is 15 amino acids long. Germline V lookup: CDR1 KGHSH, CDR2 LQKENI. The CDR3 here is CASSKDRGDYNEQFF. DNA for the CDR3: TGTGCCAGCTCAAAGGACAGGGGTGACTACAATGAGCAGTTCTTC.

The chain combines TRBV11-3 with TRBJ1-3, with a weak D call TRBD1 (5 bases). Trimming left V 5 bases short and J 2 bases short, with 19 bases between. Germline V gene lookup returns CDR1 SGHNT and CDR2 YENEEA. The CDR3 consists of 17 residues. CDR3 amino acids: CASSPIPSGTTGNTIYF. DNA of the CDR3: TGTGCCAGCAGCCCGATCCCCTCAGGGACTACTGGAAACACCATATATTTT.

There are a few counts of this clone. The chain couples TRBV6-6 to TRBJ1-5; 9 nucleotides agree with TRBD1. The V and J ends lost 4 bases and 6 bases, in that order; junction bases with no gene match: 7. From germline, CDR1 is MNHNY and CDR2 SVGAGI (reference sequence). The CDR3 has 15 amino acids. Here the CDR3 DNA reads TGTGCCAGCAGTTTTACGGGACAGGGCCTTCAGCCCCAGCATTTT. It encodes CASSFTGQGLQPQHF.

A remark on this clone: This same CDR3 is encoded by further DNA sequences in the sample. The gene calls are TRBV5-1 and TRBJ1-2; D call uncertain. The CDR3 is 13 residues long. Trimming left V 1 base short and J 0 bases short, with 4 bases between. Germline CDR1 and CDR2: SGHRS and YFSETQ. CDR3 sequence: CASSLTANYGYTF. In DNA form, the CDR3 reads TGCGCCAGCAGCTTGACAGCTAACTATGGCTACACCTTC.

V usage is TRBV24-1 and J usage is TRBJ1-3; TRBD1 might be the D (6 bases). The germline CDR1 and CDR2 sequences are KGHDR and SFDVKD. The V end was cut by 4 bases, the J end by 0 bases, with 12 bases between. This CDR3 comprises 16 residues. CDR3 nucleotide sequence: TGTGCCACCAGTGAATCAGGGGTCAGCTCTGGAAACACCATATATTTT. Its translation is CATSESGVSSGNTIYF.

The chain has TRBV14 and TRBJ1-6, with 10 nucleotides matching TRBD1. Germline loops: CDR1 SGHDN, CDR2 FVKESK. This CDR3 has 18 amino acids. V gave up 2 bases and J gave up 5 bases; unmatched junction bases: 9. CDR3 in amino acids: CASSQYPGQGEDNSPLHF. The DNA for the CDR3 is TGTGCCAGCAGCCAATACCCCGGACAGGGGGAGGATAATTCACCCCTCCACTTT.

The genes are TRBV7-6 and TRBJ1-2, with TRBD1 identical over 7 bases. Germline V gives CDR1 SGHVS, CDR2 FNYEAQ. This CDR3 region has 19 residues. V shed 5 bases, J shed 3 bases, and the junction held 21 bases outside the gene matches. The CDR3 DNA reads as TGTGCCAGCAGCCTAGGATCCCTAGCATCGGGACAGAGGGACTATGGCTACACCTTC. This sequence encodes CASSLGSLASGQRDYGYTF.

This clone has just a few counts. The genes are TRBV5-1 and TRBJ2-7, with 10 bases lining up with TRBD1. V lost 5 bases, J lost 4 bases, and 9 bases stayed unmatched. CDR1 and CDR2 from the germline V gene are SGHRS and YFSETQ. This CDR3 contains 15 residues. As DNA, the CDR3 is TGCGCCAGCAGGTACCGGGACAGGGGCGATTACGAGCAGTACTTC. It is translated as CASRYRDRGDYEQYF. Full variable domain (remainder filled in from reference TRBV5-1 and TRBJ2-7): KAGVTQTPRYLIKTRGQQVTLSCSPISGHRSVSWYQQTPGQGLQFLFEYFSETQRNKGNFPGRFSGRQFSNSRSEMNVSTLELGDSALYLCASRYRDRGDYEQYFGPGTRLTVT.